The subject of this entry is one T cell receptor (beta chain). One end of the junction fails to match germline, which may point to a read error. Via MiXCR, TCRdb re-called the PCR reads, giving one row per CDR3 protein. This sample has tens of thousands of distinct CDR3 sequences, with around half found just once. This sample is drawn from a study of CD4 and CD8 cells across lung adenocarcinoma regions. Germline V gives CDR1 MNHEY, CDR2 SMNVEV (reference sequence). The CDR3 has 17 amino acids. The clonotype originates from a female donor with lung adenocarcinoma. The CD4 and CD8 labels of this study may be unreliable. The source material was CD8+ T cells from the center of a lung tumor. This rearrangement joins TRBV27 to TRBJ2-2, with 14 bases fitting TRBD2. CDR3 sequence: CATRRGLAGVNTGALFF. DNA of the CDR3: TGTGCCACCCGGCGGGGACTAGCGGGGGTGAACACAGGGGCGCTGTTTTTT.